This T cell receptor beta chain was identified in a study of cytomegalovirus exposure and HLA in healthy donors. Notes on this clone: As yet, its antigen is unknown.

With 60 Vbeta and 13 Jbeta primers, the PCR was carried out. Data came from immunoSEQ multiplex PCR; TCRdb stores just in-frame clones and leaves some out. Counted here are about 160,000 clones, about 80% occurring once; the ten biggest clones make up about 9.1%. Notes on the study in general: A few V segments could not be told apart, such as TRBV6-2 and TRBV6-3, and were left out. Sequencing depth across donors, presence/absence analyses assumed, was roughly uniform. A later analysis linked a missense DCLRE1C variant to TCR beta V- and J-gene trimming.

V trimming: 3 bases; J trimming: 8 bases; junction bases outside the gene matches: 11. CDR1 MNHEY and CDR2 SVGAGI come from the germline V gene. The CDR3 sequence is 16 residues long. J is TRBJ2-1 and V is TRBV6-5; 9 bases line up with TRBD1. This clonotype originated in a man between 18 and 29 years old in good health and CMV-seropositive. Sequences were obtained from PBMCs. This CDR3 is CASSYQAGTGLHEQFF. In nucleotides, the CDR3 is TGTGCCAGCAGTTATCAAGCCGGGACAGGGCTCCATGAGCAGTTCTTC.